The rows below give T cell receptor beta chains drawn from one sample of a study of T cell responses to AZD1222 COVID-19 vaccine. Clones were read by immunoSEQ multiplex PCR, and TCRdb kept only the in-frame ones, dropping some. The data show fewer than 90,000 clones, with roughly 86% seen just once and about 7.1% held by the top ten. The source material was peripheral blood, sampled 28 days after the second AZD1222 dose. These receptor sequences come from an adult who received the AZD1222 COVID-19 vaccine. CDR3s include the opening cysteine and the closing phenylalanine or tryptophan. D genes are given only for firm matches. Size values are once, few and many counts, or a class for expanded clones, and some rows have none.

>TRBJ2-7|TRBV5-1|.|.
TGCGCCAGCAGCACGCGGGACCCATCCTACGAGCAGTACTTC
CASSTRDPSYEQYF
>TRBJ1-1|TRBV4-1|.|TRBD1
TGCGCCAGCAGCCAAGACCGGACAGGGGTTGGTACTGAAGCTTTCTTT
CASSQDRTGVGTEAFF
>TRBJ2-5|TRBV27|.|.
TGTGCCAGCACCCGAAGAAGGGGCGAGACCCAGTACTTC
CASTRRRGETQYF
>TRBJ1-1|TRBV7-2|.|TRBD1
TGTGCCAGCAGCTTGTCACTTGGCAGGGGGTCCACTGAAGCTTTCTTT
CASSLSLGRGSTEAFF
>TRBJ1-1|TRBV6-6|.|.
TGTGCCAGCCAGCGGGGGGGCACTGAAGCTTTCTTT
CASQRGGTEAFF
>TRBJ1-5|TRBV2|.|TRBD1
TGTGCCAGCAGACTTCGACAGGGAGAAGGGCAGCCCCAGCATTTT
CASRLRQGEGQPQHF
>TRBJ2-1|TRBV19|.|.
TGTGCCAGTAGTGTCGGCCAAGCCTACAATGAGCAGTTCTTC
CASSVGQAYNEQFF
>TRBJ1-2|TRBV2|.|.
TGTGCCAGCAGTGACTGGGTCAGGGGCCACTATGGCTACACCTTC
CASSDWVRGHYGYTF
>TRBJ2-3|TRBV7-9|once|TRBD2
TGTGCCAGCAGCGCGACTAGCGGGAGAGGGGATACGCAGTATTTT
CASSATSGRGDTQYF
>TRBJ2-2|TRBV7-2|.|.
TGTGCCAGCAGCTCGCGACAAGTAGCGTCCGGGGAGCTGTTTTTT
CASSSRQVASGELFF
>TRBJ2-7|TRBV28|.|.
TGTGCCAGCAGCCCATCCAGGGGCCGCTACGAGCAGTACTTC
CASSPSRGRYEQYF
>TRBJ2-2|TRBV6-1|.|.
TGTGCCAGCATTGGGGGTAGCACCGGGGAGCTGTTTTTT
CASIGGSTGELFF
>TRBJ2-7|TRBV6-5|.|TRBD2
TGTGCCAGCAGTCCCGGGGGGGTGGGCTACGAGCAGTACTTC
CASSPGGVGYEQYF
>TRBJ1-6|TRBV4-1|.|.
TGCGCCAGCAGCCAAGAGCCGAGACCGAAAACTTCACCCCTCCACTTT
CASSQEPRPKTSPLHF
>TRBJ2-1|TRBV20-1|.|.
TGCAGTGCCCCCTACAGTGAGCAGTTCTTC
CSAPYSEQFF
>TRBJ2-2|TRBV19|.|TRBD1
TGTGCCAGTACCCGGGACAGGGGGTCCGGGGAGCTGTTTTTT
CASTRDRGSGELFF
>TRBJ2-3|TRBV6-6|.|.
TGTGCCAGCAGGAGAGGGTTTCGCGATCGCACAGATACGCAGTATTTT
CASRRGFRDRTDTQYF
>TRBJ2-1|TRBV5-8|once|TRBD2
TGTGCCAGCAGCTGGGGGGGGTACAATGAGCAGTTCTTC
CASSWGGYNEQFF
>TRBJ2-1|TRBV3-1/TRBV3-2|few|TRBD2
TGTGCCAGCAGCATCGGGACTAGCGGATTCAATGAGCAGTTCTTC
CASSIGTSGFNEQFF
>TRBJ1-5|TRBV6-1|.|.
TGTGCCAGCAGTGACCTCGGCGGTCAGCCCCAGCATTTT
CASSDLGGQPQHF
>TRBJ1-2|TRBV5-1|.|.
TGCGCCAGCAGCTTGGGTTGGGATGACAGGAACTATGGCTACACCTTC
CASSLGWDDRNYGYTF
>TRBJ1-2|TRBV9|.|.
TGTGCCAGCAGCGTAGACGAGCCGGGATGGGGCTATGGCTACACCTTC
CASSVDEPGWGYGYTF
>TRBJ1-5|TRBV15|few|.
TGTGCCACCAGCGGAACCCCGGACAGCATCTCTAGCAATCAGCCCCAGCATTTT
CATSGTPDSISSNQPQHF
>TRBJ2-1|TRBV5-1|.|TRBD1
TGCGCCAGCAGCCCGGGACAGGGGTGGAGAATAGGCTCTGAGCAGTTCTTC
CASSPGQGWRIGSEQFF
>TRBJ2-7|TRBV27|.|TRBD2
TGTGCCAGCAGTTTTGGGGCGGGAGGGAGCTCCTACGAGCAGTACTTC
CASSFGAGGSSYEQYF
>TRBJ1-5|TRBV2|.|.
TGTGCCAGCAGCGTGCGGGGTAGGAATCAGCCCCAGCATTTT
CASSVRGRNQPQHF
>TRBJ2-5|TRBV11-2|.|.
TGTGCCAGCAGCCGGGGCGGAGAGACCCAGTACTTC
CASSRGGETQYF
>TRBJ2-2|TRBV6-6|.|.
TGTGCCAGCAGTACTAGGACAACGAACACCGGGGAGCTGTTTTTT
CASSTRTTNTGELFF
>TRBJ2-2|TRBV7-2|.|TRBD2
TGTGCCAGCAGCATAGCGGGTCTGGACACCGGGGAGCTGTTTTTT
CASSIAGLDTGELFF
>TRBJ2-3|TRBV30|once|.
TGTGCCTGGAGTGACCTGACCCCCGGTACGCAGTATTTT
CAWSDLTPGTQYF
>TRBJ2-4|TRBV11-2|once|.
TGTGCCAGCAGCCGTATTGGACCCAAGGAAAACATTCAGTACTTC
CASSRIGPKENIQYF
>TRBJ1-6|TRBV7-8|.|.
TGTGCCAGCAGCTTACTTTGGAGGGCTTATAATTCACCCCTCCACTTT
CASSLLWRAYNSPLHF
>TRBJ2-1|TRBV4-3|.|TRBD1
TGCGCCAGCAGCCGAGCGGACAGGAGAAACAATGAGCAGTTCTTC
CASSRADRRNNEQFF